This T cell receptor (beta chain) was profiled in a study of blood T cell repertoires in COVID-19. Study as a whole: Some COVID-19 samples were acute and others convalescent; all came from the United States, Italy and Spain. Nucleic acid was either cDNA or gDNA, and it came from T cells, B-cell-depleted T cells, or PBMCs.

Original data processing: The authors estimated nucleated cell counts from reference gene primer amplification. The protocol was immunoSEQ multiplex PCR, while the TCRdb copy is restricted to in-frame clones and leaves out a portion. Clone size and the V and J calls come from that table; the DNA yielded D and trimming. The sample lists 90,000 to 130,000 clones, approximately 82% occurring once. V lost 1 base, J lost 5 bases, and 13 bases lay in between. The germline V gene has CDR1 SGDLS and CDR2 YYNGEE. The CDR3 totals 15 residues. The specimen was peripheral blood. The chain joins TRBV9 to TRBJ2-1, with a possible D match to TRBD1 (6 bases). The source of this sequence is a woman older than 75 with acute or convalescent COVID-19. The CDR3 region is CASSVLQGSHNEQFF. Written as DNA, the CDR3 is TGTGCCAGCAGCGTATTACAGGGAAGTCACAATGAGCAGTTCTTC.